The 10 T cell receptor beta chains below all came from one sample that was sequenced in a study of response to subunit inactivated influenza vaccine. TCRdb analysed the RT-PCR reads with MiXCR anew, one entry per CDR3 protein. The table has 150,000 to 200,000 distinct CDR3 sequences, around 10% seen once. The specimen comprised CD8+ T cells sorted from PBMCs, sampled roughly 24 months after vaccination. Receptors were obtained from a man between 50 and 70 years old who received an inactivated influenza vaccine.

This clonotype was seen more than once but under ten times. The CDR3, as DNA: TGTGCCAGCAGTGAAGCGAGGGGACTATGGGGTCATGAGCAGTTCTTC. This gives the protein CASSEARGLWGHEQFF. This chain links TRBV6-1 with TRBJ2-1, with TRBD2 matching over 7 bases. The CDR3 spans 16 residues. Germline V lookup: CDR1 MNHNS, CDR2 SASEGT. V trimming: 0 bases; J trimming: 8 bases; junction bases outside the gene matches: 10.

At least ten counts were recorded for this clonotype. V gene TRBV28 combines with J gene TRBJ1-5, with a weak D call TRBD1 (5 bases). Trimming stripped 6 bases from V and 5 bases from J, with 20 bases between. The CDR3 contains 16 residues. Germline V lookup: CDR1 MDHEN, CDR2 SYDVKM. The CDR3 region is CASRGSRGTIHQPQHF. CDR3 in DNA: TGTGCCAGCAGGGGCTCGCGGGGCACCATACATCAGCCCCAGCATTTT. Using reference TRBV28 and TRBJ1-5 for the parts outside the CDR3, the full variable domain is DVKVTQSSRYLVKRTGEKVFLECVQDMDHENMFWYRQDPGLGLRLIYFSYDVKMKEKGDIPEGYSVSREKKERFSLILESASTNQTSMYLCASRGSRGTIHQPQHFGDGTRLSIL.

There are a few counts of this clonotype. The rearrangement joins TRBV6-2 or TRBV6-3 to TRBJ2-5; D is perhaps TRBD2 (5 bases). CDR1 is MNHEY and CDR2 is SVGEGT in the germline V gene. V lost 0 bases, J lost 5 bases, and 13 bases lay in between. This CDR3 comprises 15 residues. The CDR3 nucleotides read TGTGCCAGCAGTTACTCTTTTCGGGATGGGGAGACCCAGTACTTC. Protein: CASSYSFRDGETQYF.

There are many counts of this clonotype. This chain links TRBV5-1 with TRBJ2-3; 11 bases align to TRBD1. CDR3 length equals 16 residues. V was clipped by 0 bases and J by 5 bases; unmatched bases: 5. The germline V gene has CDR1 SGHRS and CDR2 YFSETQ. The CDR3 protein is CASSLDGTGGKDTQYF. CDR3 coding DNA: TGCGCCAGCAGCTTGGATGGGACAGGGGGGAAAGATACGCAGTATTTT. The full variable domain, with the rest looked up from reference TRBV5-1 and TRBJ2-3, is KAGVTQTPRYLIKTRGQQVTLSCSPISGHRSVSWYQQTPGQGLQFLFEYFSETQRNKGNFPGRFSGRQFSNSRSEMNVSTLELGDSALYLCASSLDGTGGKDTQYFGPGTRLTVL.

The table lists this clonotype with a few counts. V gene TRBV29-1 combines with J gene TRBJ2-7, with no clear D. Per the germline V gene, CDR1 is SQVTM and CDR2 is ANQGSEA. Trimming removed 4 bases from V and 0 bases from J, with 10 bases in between. This CDR3 has 13 amino acids. The CDR3 protein is CSVVVVGSYEQYF. The DNA for the CDR3 is TGCAGCGTTGTGGTGGTGGGCTCCTACGAGCAGTACTTC.

This clonotype has a handful of counts. CDR3 residues: CASSYVQDYEQYF. The CDR3 DNA reads as TGTGCCAGCAGTTACGTACAGGACTACGAGCAGTACTTC. The V and J genes are TRBV6-5 and TRBJ2-7; TRBD1 is a possible D gene (5 bases). The CDR3 loop spans 13 amino acids. Trimming removed 2 bases from V and 3 bases from J, with 8 bases in between. From germline, CDR1 is MNHEY and CDR2 SVGAGI.

The chain links TRBV7-2 to TRBJ2-7, with unresolved D. The ends were cut back, 0 bases at V and 2 bases at J, with 11 bases in the middle. Germline CDR1 is SGHTA and CDR2 is FQGNSA. The CDR3 loop spans 15 amino acids. Here the CDR3 DNA reads TGTGCCAGCAGCTTAGCCCTAGAAGGGCCCTACGAGCAGTACTTC. This encodes CASSLALEGPYEQYF.

This clonotype was picked up many times. The chain recombines TRBV2 with TRBJ2-7; D unresolved. Trimming took 8 bases from V and 3 from J, leaving 11 bases between them. This CDR3 contains 12 residues. Per germline, CDR1 SNHLY and CDR2 FYNNEI. The CDR3 bases are TGTGCCAGCGGGTTCGACATCTACGAGCAGTACTTC. Its protein is CASGFDIYEQYF.

The V gene is TRBV15, the J gene TRBJ2-5; D unresolved. This CDR3 has 15 amino acids. Trimming took off 0 bases at V and 5 bases at J, with 13 bases between the two ends. Per germline, CDR1 LNHNV and CDR2 YYDKDF (reference sequence). The CDR3: CATSRDVSGRETQYF. The CDR3 nucleotides are TGTGCCACCAGCAGAGATGTTTCGGGTCGGGAGACCCAGTACTTC.

This clonotype was detected many times. The chain joins TRBV4-3 to TRBJ2-1; D not resolved. Trimming left V 0 bases short and J 8 bases short, with 11 bases between. CDR1 is LGHNA and CDR2 is YSLEER in the germline V gene. The length of the CDR3 is 14 residues. The CDR3 protein is CASSQDAGWDEQFF. CDR3 nucleotide sequence: TGCGCCAGCAGCCAAGATGCAGGTTGGGATGAGCAGTTCTTC.